These 24 T cell receptor beta chains were sequenced from one sample in a study of cytomegalovirus exposure and HLA in healthy donors. With 60 Vbeta and 13 Jbeta primers, the PCR was carried out. Profiled with immunoSEQ multiplex PCR; TCRdb holds only in-frame clones, not every one. Here the sample spans about 150,000 clones, 66% being singletons. Sequencing was performed on PBMCs. These receptors were collected from an older woman in good health and CMV-seronegative.

This clone appeared a single time. The chain couples TRBV29-1 to TRBJ1-1, with a tentative D call TRBD1 (5 bases). Germline-derived CDR1 and CDR2 are SQVTM and ANQGSEA. Deletions cut 3 bases from V and 0 bases from J, with 8 bases between. The CDR3 is 13 residues long. CDR3 sequence: CSVEAGLNTEAFF. As DNA, the CDR3 is TGCAGCGTTGAGGCAGGGCTGAACACTGAAGCTTTCTTT.

The chain carries TRBV7-6 and TRBJ2-5; TRBD2 matches at 8 bases. Germline V lookup: CDR1 SGHVS, CDR2 FNYEAQ. The CDR3 consists of 14 residues. J was trimmed by 5 bases and V by 0 bases; bases with no gene match: 2. CDR3 nucleotide sequence: TGTGCCAGCAGCTTAGCTAGCGGGGCGGAGACCCAGTACTTC. Protein product: CASSLASGAETQYF. Full variable domain (remainder filled in from reference TRBV7-6 and TRBJ2-5): GAGVSQSPRYKVTKRGQDVALRCDPISGHVSLYWYRQALGQGPEFLTYFNYEAQQDKSGLPNDRFSAERPEGSISTLTIQRTEQRDSAMYRCASSLASGAETQYFGPGTRLLVL.

This clone was detected only a few times. The J gene is TRBJ1-2, the V gene TRBV2; 11 bases agree with TRBD1. The CDR3 sequence is 15 residues long. V lost 2 bases and J lost 4; bases outside the gene matches: 3. The germline V gene has CDR1 SNHLY and CDR2 FYNNEI. The CDR3 DNA follows: TGTGCCAGCAGTGAAACCGGGACAGGGGGCTATGGCTACACCTTC. Its translation is CASSETGTGGYGYTF.

The J gene is TRBJ1-2, the V gene TRBV5-1; maybe TRBD1 (5 bases). V lost 0 bases, J lost 6 bases, and 9 bases lay in between. In germline, CDR1 is SGHRS, CDR2 YFSETQ. The CDR3 is 13 amino acids. CDR3 sequence: CASSLEGADGYTF. CDR3 in DNA: TGCGCCAGCAGCTTGGAAGGGGCGGATGGCTACACCTTC.

DNA for the CDR3: TGTGCCATCAGTGCGGACAGGGGGCCTTATGGTGGCTACACCTTC. Encoded protein: CAISADRGPYGGYTF. The chain uses TRBV10-3 and TRBJ1-2; 11 bases map to TRBD1. Germline CDR1 reads ENHRY; CDR2 reads SYGVKD. The V and J ends lost 4 bases and 7 bases, in that order; junction bases with no gene match: 8. The length of the CDR3 is 15 residues.

This clone was recorded a few times. The gene calls are TRBV19 and TRBJ1-1; 8 nucleotides match TRBD1. Germline V gives CDR1 LNHDA, CDR2 SQIVND (reference sequence). The CDR3 has 14 residues. The V segment lost 2 bases and the J segment 4 bases; nucleotides outside the gene matches: 3. The CDR3 is CASSITGGSTEAFF. CDR3 bases: TGTGCCAGTAGTATAACAGGGGGGAGCACTGAAGCTTTCTTT.

The CDR3 spells CASSVGLVRVDTQYF. The CDR3 DNA reads TGTGCCAGCAGTGTGGGTCTAGTACGCGTAGATACGCAGTATTTT. The chain couples TRBV2 to TRBJ2-3; D gene ambiguous. Per the germline V gene, CDR1 is SNHLY and CDR2 is FYNNEI. The CDR3 totals 15 residues. Trimming removed 4 bases at V and 5 bases at J, with 16 bases between.

CDR3 nucleotide sequence: TGTGCCAGCAGGGAGACAGGGAGCGCTAAAGAGACCCAGTACTTC. Amino acid sequence: CASRETGSAKETQYF. The chain combines TRBV7-3 with TRBJ2-5; TRBD1 matches 7 bases. Germline values: CDR1 SGHTA, CDR2 FQGTGA. V shed 6 bases, J shed 3 bases, and the junction held 10 bases outside the gene matches. The CDR3 is 15 amino acids.

This chain uses TRBV19 with TRBJ1-2; no reliable D call. Trimming took 5 bases from V and 4 from J, leaving 11 bases between them. Germline-derived CDR1 and CDR2 are LNHDA and SQIVND (reference sequence). This CDR3 has 13 residues. CDR3 in amino acids: CASSLRAGYGYTF. CDR3 sequence (DNA): TGTGCCAGTAGTTTGAGGGCGGGCTATGGCTACACCTTC.

This rearrangement joins TRBV18 to TRBJ1-5, with D maybe TRBD1 (5 bases). This CDR3 comprises 17 residues. CDR1 is KGHSH and CDR2 is LQKENI in the germline V gene. V lost 3 bases to trimming and J lost 6 bases, with 21 bases between them. The CDR3 sequence: CASSPTPARVVLQPQHF. The CDR3, as DNA: TGTGCCAGCTCACCTACCCCGGCCAGGGTGGTACTTCAGCCCCAGCATTTT.

The rearrangement uses TRBV15 and TRBJ2-3; D gene unclear. CDR3 length equals 13 residues. Looked up from germline, CDR1 is LNHNV and CDR2 is YYDKDF (reference sequence). V lost 9 bases, J lost 1 base, and 11 bases lay in between. This CDR3 is CATERGGTDTQYF. The CDR3 nucleotides read TGTGCCACGGAGAGAGGCGGCACAGATACGCAGTATTTT.

This clone is a singleton in its sample. This sequence joins TRBV25-1 and TRBJ2-7; 7 bases agree with TRBD1. The CDR3 is 12 residues long. Germline V gives CDR1 MGHDK, CDR2 SYGVNS. V dropped 8 bases and J dropped 2; count of bases not matched to a gene: 3. The CDR3 bases are TGTGCCAGCGGGGACAGACCCTACGAGCAGTACTTC. The encoded protein is CASGDRPYEQYF.

The chain links TRBV7-6 to TRBJ1-4; TRBD1 aligns across 12 bases. Trimming took 5 bases from V and 8 from J; bases not matched to a gene: 6. CDR3 size: 15 residues. The germline V gene encodes CDR1 SGHVS and CDR2 FNYEAQ. The CDR3 nucleotides read TGTGCCAGCAGCCGGGGGACAGGGGGCGAGGAAAAACTGTTTTTT. It yields the protein CASSRGTGGEEKLFF.

The table lists this clone with a few counts. This rearrangement joins TRBV29-1 to TRBJ2-4, with a weak D call TRBD1 (6 bases). Germline lookup yields CDR1 SQVTM and CDR2 ANQGSEA. The CDR3 runs 13 residues. The V gene lost 0 bases and the J gene lost 8 bases, with 11 bases spanning the gap. In DNA, the CDR3 is TGCAGCGTTGAAGACAGGGGTAGGGACATTCAGTACTTC. Translation: CSVEDRGRDIQYF.

The table lists this clone with a few counts. In DNA form, the CDR3 reads TGTGCCAGCAGCCAAAACCCGGGCAATGAGCAGTTCTTC. It yields the protein CASSQNPGNEQFF. The chain uses TRBV7-6 and TRBJ2-1; D ambiguous. The V end was cut by 5 bases, the J end by 6 bases, with 11 bases between. CDR1 and CDR2 (germline): SGHVS, FNYEAQ. The CDR3 extends over 13 amino acids.

This clone was counted between two and nine times. The CDR3 region is CASSFLFGGNTEAFF. The CDR3 bases are TGCGCCAGCAGCTTTTTGTTCGGTGGGAACACTGAAGCTTTCTTT. The V and J genes are TRBV5-1 and TRBJ1-1; D unclear. Germline CDR1 reads SGHRS; CDR2 reads YFSETQ. Trimming stripped 2 bases from V and 1 base from J, with 12 bases between. CDR3 length: 15 amino acids.

The CDR3 DNA follows: TGCGCCAGCAGCCAAGATGGTACTAGCGGGAGTTACGAGCAGTACTTC. It specifies CASSQDGTSGSYEQYF. The chain employs TRBV4-3 and TRBJ2-7; 11 positions agree with TRBD2. With 0 bases clipped from V and 4 bases from J, the junction kept 5 bases outside the gene matches. The CDR3 contains 16 residues. In germline, CDR1 is LGHNA, CDR2 YSLEER.

The gene calls are TRBV11-2 and TRBJ2-3; 14 bases are shared with TRBD2. The V gene end was trimmed by 5 bases and the J gene end by 9 bases; junction bases not matched to a gene: 7. Germline loops: CDR1 SGHAT, CDR2 FQNNGV. CDR3 length: 15 residues. CDR3 DNA sequence: TGTGCCAGCAGCCAGACTAGCGGGGGGGCGGGGACGCAGTATTTT. It is translated as CASSQTSGGAGTQYF.

V is TRBV19 and J is TRBJ1-1, with TRBD1 matching 8 bases. There are 15 residues in the CDR3. Germline values: CDR1 LNHDA, CDR2 SQIVND (reference sequence). The ends lost 4 bases at V and 4 bases at J; junction bases unmatched: 8. In DNA, the CDR3 is TGTGCCAGTAGTAAGGACAGGGAAGGGGGCACTGAAGCTTTCTTT. Protein: CASSKDREGGTEAFF.

The V gene is TRBV10-3, the J gene TRBJ1-2; 9 bases align to TRBD1. Trimming removed 6 bases from V and 2 bases from J; junction bases left unmatched: 13. The CDR3 covers 17 residues. Germline V gene sequence: CDR1 ENHRY, CDR2 SYGVKD. The CDR3 sequence is CAIRPAKQGAQNYGYTF. In DNA, the CDR3 is TGTGCCATCAGACCCGCAAAACAGGGGGCCCAAAACTATGGCTACACCTTC.

The chain uses TRBV7-7 and TRBJ2-7; possibly TRBD2 for D (5 bases). CDR1 SSHAT and CDR2 FNYEAQ come from the germline V gene (reference sequence). V lost 3 bases and J lost 4, with 10 bases in between. The CDR3 is made up of 13 amino acids. The CDR3 here is CASSLEEKYEQYF. The CDR3 region has the DNA TGTGCCAGCAGCTTGGAGGAGAAGTACGAGCAGTACTTC. Full variable domain (rest looked up from reference TRBV7-7 and TRBJ2-7): GAGVSQSPRYKVTKRGQDVTLRCDPISSHATLYWYQQALGQGPEFLTYFNYEAQPDKSGLPSDRFSAERPEGSISTLTIQRTEQRDSAMYRCASSLEEKYEQYFGPGTRLTVT.

This sequence joins TRBV20-1 and TRBJ1-2, with 8 bases matching TRBD1. Germline V lookup: CDR1 DFQATT, CDR2 SNEGSKA (reference sequence). Unmatched junction bases numbered 4, after V lost 8 bases and J lost 5 bases. CDR3 size: 11 residues. CDR3 amino acids: CSTGGLYGYTF. The CDR3 DNA is TGCAGTACAGGGGGGCTTTATGGCTACACCTTC.

CDR3 loop: CASSLVQGETQYF. The CDR3 nucleotides read TGTGCCAGCAGCTTGGTTCAGGGAGAGACCCAGTACTTC. The rearrangement links TRBV5-6 to TRBJ2-5; D may be TRBD1 (5 bases). The CDR3 contains 13 residues. CDR1 and CDR2 (germline): SGHDT, YYEEEE. V was cut by 0 bases and J by 4 bases, with 7 bases left in between.

The chain employs TRBV29-1 and TRBJ2-1; D is uncertain. The CDR3 has 11 residues. V gave up 4 bases and J gave up 8 bases, with 9 bases separating them. The V gene's germline CDR1 is SQVTM and CDR2 ANQGSEA. The CDR3 nucleotides are TGCAGCGTTGGAGTCCTAGATGAGCAGTTCTTC. Its translation: CSVGVLDEQFF.